This TCR beta chain appears in the sequencing data of a study of technical replicates of blood from a handful of donors. The germline V and J ends were trimmed by 2 bases and 3 bases, with 2 bases remaining between them. This CDR3 has 12 amino acids. CDR1 and CDR2 from the germline V gene are SEHNR and FQNEAQ (reference sequence). Sequencing used immunoSEQ multiplex PCR; TCRdb keeps in-frame clones, though not all of them. The repertoire holds around 86,000 clones, with approximately 97% as singletons. The sample was T cells isolated from PBMCs. V is TRBV7-9 and J is TRBJ1-5; D not certain. The sequence came from a human donor in good health. This CDR3 reads CASSLYNQPQHF. CDR3 bases: TGTGCCAGCAGCTTATACAATCAGCCCCAGCATTTT.